This record looks at one T cell receptor (beta chain) sequence and its context. Its cognate antigen is unknown. The sample originates from a study of T cell responses to AZD1222 COVID-19 vaccine. CDR3 size: 16 residues. Trimming removed 2 bases at V and 0 bases at J, with 11 bases between. Assay used: immunoSEQ multiplex PCR; TCRdb lists only in-frame clones, some missing. This table has about 150,000 clones, roughly nine tenths appearing once. Broader study findings: When two AZD1222 doses had been given, Spike-specific TCR breadth and depth rose. In a largely white British group with more females than males, clonal diversity was possibly underestimated. Vaccine-associated CD4 TCRs spanned spike, dominant at 160-218 and 743-854. Scientists sampled the repertoires only once the peak T cell response had passed.

This receptor was identified in an adult in good health. V usage is TRBV6-7 and J usage is TRBJ2-4; D remains unclear. TRBV6-7 is an ORF; its function is uncertain. Sequenced here: peripheral blood, sampled on day 0 of AZD1222 vaccination. The CDR3 sequence is CASSYGTPEAKNIQYF. The CDR3 DNA is TGTGCCAGCAGTTACGGTACTCCCGAAGCCAAAAACATTCAGTACTTC.